The 9 T cell receptor beta chains in this list originate from one sample, sequenced in a study of Graves' ophthalmopathy and Graves' hyperthyroidism. Scientists amplified the TCR beta CDR3 regions from RNA transcripts. First-round RT-PCR relied on HTBI primers, and a second-round multiplex PCR came next. TCRdb processed the multiplex PCR reads anew with MiXCR; each CDR3 protein has one entry. The sample shows about 740,000 distinct CDR3 sequences, 40% of them seen only once. Sequencing was done on a sample of peripheral blood. These receptors originate from an adult man with Graves' ophthalmopathy.

This clonotype was seen many times. The CDR3 here is CASSLAGTDEAFF. CDR3 coding DNA: TGTGCCAGCAGCTTAGCGGGGACAGATGAAGCTTTCTTT. The chain is built from TRBV11-1 and TRBJ1-1; 7 nucleotides agree with TRBD1. CDR1 and CDR2 from the germline V gene are SGHAT and FQDESV (reference sequence). This CDR3 contains 13 residues. J was trimmed by 7 bases and V by 0 bases; bases with no gene match: 2. Combining the CDR3 with reference TRBV11-1 and TRBJ1-1 gives the whole variable domain EAEVAQSPRYKITEKSQAVAFWCDPISGHATLYWYRQILGQGPELLVQFQDESVVDDSQLPKDRFSAERLKGVDSTLKIQPAELGDSAMYLCASSLAGTDEAFFGQGTRLTVV.

This sequence joins TRBV10-1 and TRBJ2-7; TRBD1 might be the D (6 bases). Trimming removed 3 bases at V and 3 bases at J, with 9 bases between. The CDR3 is 13 residues long. Per germline, CDR1 WNHNN and CDR2 SYGVQD (reference sequence). The CDR3 nucleotides read TGCGCCAGCAGTGAAGGACAGCACTACGAGCAGTACTTC. Translating gives CASSEGQHYEQYF.

The chain combines TRBV9 with TRBJ2-7; TRBD2 agrees at 8 bases. This CDR3 has 15 residues. Germline loops: CDR1 SGDLS, CDR2 YYNGEE. The J segment lost 5 bases and the V segment lost 3 bases, leaving 10 bases of the junction unmatched. The DNA of the CDR3 is TGTGCCAGCAGCGCCTTCGGGGGGGGCAGGGACGAGCAGTACTTC. This codes for CASSAFGGGRDEQYF.

This clonotype was seen repeatedly, ten times or more. The rearrangement links TRBV7-2 to TRBJ2-7; tentative D call: TRBD2 (6 bases). CDR1 and CDR2 from the germline V gene are SGHTA and FQGNSA. Deletions cut 5 bases from V and 3 bases from J, with 11 bases between. This CDR3 has 13 residues. This CDR3 is CASSPRGGYEQYF. The DNA for the CDR3 is TGTGCCAGCAGCCCTCGGGGAGGCTACGAGCAGTACTTC.

V and J are TRBV25-1 and TRBJ1-2; 8 bases match TRBD1. The trim removed 4 bases at V and 8 bases at J, leaving 12 bases unmatched. There are 15 residues in the CDR3. Germline CDR1 and CDR2: MGHDK and SYGVNS. The CDR3 bases are TGTGCCAGCAGTGCTAGAGATCAGGGGGCGGAGGGCTACACCTTC. Its protein product is CASSARDQGAEGYTF.

This clonotype has more than one count but fewer than ten. The chain has TRBV5-5 and TRBJ2-5, with TRBD2 as a possible D gene (6 bases). The CDR3 totals 15 residues. Trimming took off 0 bases at V and 5 bases at J, with 14 bases between the two ends. Germline assignment: CDR1 SGHKS and CDR2 YYEKEE (reference sequence). For the CDR3, the DNA is TGTGCCAGCAGCTTGGCGGGGGTCCGGGGGGAGACCCAGTACTTC. Its translation is CASSLAGVRGETQYF.

This clonotype was seen many times. The chain employs TRBV24-1 and TRBJ2-2; a possible D gene is TRBD1 (6 bases). Trimming shortened V by 8 bases and J by 4 bases, and 10 bases separated the two germline ends. The germline V gene encodes CDR1 KGHDR and CDR2 SFDVKD. The CDR3 covers 13 residues. This CDR3 reads CATTDSITGELFF. Written as DNA, the CDR3 is TGTGCCACCACGGACAGTATCACCGGGGAGCTGTTTTTT.

As regards this clonotype: One junction end does not reproduce the germline sequence, and a read error may be involved. The CDR3 loop reads CASSQTFMNTGELFF. The CDR3 region has the DNA TGCGCCAGCAGCCAGACTTTCATGAACACCGGGGAGCTGTTTTTT. V usage is TRBV7-9 and J usage is TRBJ2-2, with D unresolved. Germline V gene sequence: CDR1 SEHNR, CDR2 FQNEAQ (reference sequence). CDR3 length equals 15 residues.

This clonotype was observed a handful of times. The chain has TRBV5-5 and TRBJ1-2; D unresolved. Germline CDR1 reads SGHKS; CDR2 reads YYEKEE (reference sequence). The CDR3 contains 12 residues. The V and J ends lost 1 base and 12 bases respectively, with 13 bases between them. DNA of the CDR3: TGTGCCAGCAGCTTGTCGCTAGGTGGGCACACCTTC. It yields the protein CASSLSLGGHTF.